These 26 T cell receptor beta chains were sequenced from one sample in a study of T-cell memory formation after mild COVID-19. TCRdb fed the 5' RACE reads into MiXCR, producing one record per CDR3 protein. Here the sample spans approximately 99,000 distinct CDR3 sequences, roughly a sixth being singletons. Sequenced material: PBMCs or a T cell subset sorted from them (not recorded which). The receptors derive from a man in his late teens or twenties who had mild COVID-19 (a few samples of this study predate the infection). Cell type and time point are not known.

The CDR3 nucleotides read TGCAGTGCTAACTTCGACCCCGGGGAGCTGTTTTTT. This translates into CSANFDPGELFF. The chain links TRBV20-1 to TRBJ2-2; D not resolved. CDR1 and CDR2 from the germline V gene are DFQATT and SNEGSKA (reference sequence). The CDR3 runs to 12 residues. With 4 bases removed from V and 6 bases from J, the gap between germline ends came to 9 bases.

This clonotype was recorded a few times. The chain's CDR3 is CASSTPQSETQYF. CDR3 nucleotide sequence: TGTGCCAGCAGCACCCCCCAGTCAGAGACCCAGTACTTC. The chain has TRBV7-2 and TRBJ2-5; D is undetermined. The germline V gene has CDR1 SGHTA and CDR2 FQGNSA. CDR3 length equals 13 residues. With 5 bases removed from V and 4 bases from J, the gap between germline ends came to 11 bases.

This clonotype was recorded many times. This chain connects TRBV15 to TRBJ2-3; 8 nucleotides agree with TRBD1. CDR1 LNHNV and CDR2 YYDKDF come from the germline V gene (reference sequence). With V trimmed by 1 base and J by 4 bases, 7 bases remained unmatched. This CDR3 has 16 residues. The CDR3 DNA sequence: TGTGCCACCAGCAGAGGGACAGGGCGGATTGCAGATACGCAGTATTTT. Residues: CATSRGTGRIADTQYF.

This chain joins TRBV29-1 and TRBJ2-3; 13 nucleotides line up with TRBD2. This CDR3 has 16 amino acids. Losses at the gene ends were 3 bases for V and 3 bases for J; bases not matched to a gene: 6. Germline CDR1 SQVTM, CDR2 ANQGSEA. CDR3 in amino acids: CSVDVGLAGVTDTQYF. CDR3 bases: TGCAGCGTTGATGTTGGACTAGCGGGGGTGACAGATACGCAGTATTTT.

The CDR3 reads CASYGNYGYTF. In DNA, the CDR3 is TGTGCCAGCTACGGAAACTATGGCTACACCTTC. The chain is built from TRBV21-1 and TRBJ1-2. TRBV21-1 is labeled a pseudogene. The CDR3 length is 11 residues.

This clonotype was observed a few times. The chain recombines TRBV5-1 with TRBJ2-5; 8 nucleotides line up with TRBD1. The CDR3 runs 17 residues. Per the germline V gene, CDR1 is SGHRS and CDR2 is YFSETQ. J was trimmed by 1 base and V by 4 bases; bases with no gene match: 12. The CDR3 region has the DNA TGCGCCAGCAGCAGAGGACAGGGATTGGTGGGCCAAGAGACCCAGTACTTC. Residues: CASSRGQGLVGQETQYF.

V gene TRBV5-1 combines with J gene TRBJ1-4; D is unresolved. Germline assignment: CDR1 SGHRS and CDR2 YFSETQ. The CDR3 loop spans 13 amino acids. V lost 5 bases, J lost 0 bases, and 5 bases lay in between. CDR3 in DNA: TGCGCCAGCAGACGGGCAACTAATGAAAAACTGTTTTTT. It codes for CASRRATNEKLFF.

In its sample, this clonotype was seen a few times. The chain links TRBV4-1 to TRBJ2-5; D could derive from TRBD1 or TRBD2 (6 bases each). Germline V gene lookup returns CDR1 MGHRA and CDR2 YSYEKL. V gave up 7 bases and J gave up 4 bases, with 22 bases separating them. The CDR3 consists of 16 residues. The CDR3 nucleotides read TGCGCCAGCACCCGGGGGCACGGACCTCGAGGAGAGACCCAGTACTTC. Translation gives CASTRGHGPRGETQYF.

A few counts support this clonotype. V and J are TRBV4-2 and TRBJ1-2; no reliable D call. CDR1 and CDR2 (germline): LGHNA, YNFKEQ. The CDR3 spans 15 residues. Trimming took off 0 bases at V and 8 bases at J, with 16 bases between the two ends. The CDR3 nucleotides are TGTGCCAGCAGCCAAGATAAAGGTGCGGGAAGGGGCTACACCTTC. This encodes CASSQDKGAGRGYTF.

This chain joins TRBV3-1 and TRBJ1-2; TRBD1 matches at 10 bases. J lost 4 bases, V lost 2 bases, and 4 bases had no gene match. CDR3 length: 15 residues. Per germline, CDR1 LGHDT and CDR2 YNNKEL (reference sequence). For the CDR3, the DNA is TGTGCCAGCAGCCAAACCCGGACAGGGGGCTATGGCTACACCTTC. Protein: CASSQTRTGGYGYTF.

V is TRBV7-9 and J is TRBJ2-7; D gene ambiguous. CDR3 length: 13 residues. V lost 5 bases and J 5 bases, leaving 13 bases between the germline ends. Germline CDR1 is SEHNR and CDR2 is FQNEAQ (reference sequence). This CDR3 reads CASSLPPSHEQYF. The CDR3 DNA is TGTGCCAGCAGCCTCCCCCCCAGTCACGAGCAGTACTTC.

The chain combines TRBV9 with TRBJ2-2; D is possibly TRBD1 (6 bases). Germline values: CDR1 SGDLS, CDR2 YYNGEE. V was clipped by 0 bases and J by 6 bases, with 12 bases between them. The CDR3 covers 15 residues. CDR3 in DNA: TGTGCCAGCAGCGTAGACGTGGGGGCCCCCGGGGAGCTGTTTTTT. Its protein is CASSVDVGAPGELFF.

This clonotype turned up a few times. The chain couples TRBV12-3 or TRBV12-4 to TRBJ1-2, with D maybe TRBD1 (6 bases). Trimming stripped 6 bases from V and 4 bases from J, with 15 bases between. The CDR3 extends over 14 amino acids. CDR3 nucleotides: TGTGCCAGCAGCCTACAGGGAGCTCTCTATGGCTACACCTTC. This gives the protein CASSLQGALYGYTF.

The count of this clonotype is one. The chain combines TRBV4-1 with TRBJ2-2; 10 bases map to TRBD1. Losses at the gene ends were 3 bases for V and 6 bases for J; bases not matched to a gene: 4. The germline V gene has CDR1 MGHRA and CDR2 YSYEKL. The CDR3 has 15 amino acids. The CDR3 DNA reads as TGCGCCAGCAGCCAGAGGGACAGGGGATCCGGGGAGCTGTTTTTT. It encodes CASSQRDRGSGELFF.

This chain joins TRBV4-3 and TRBJ2-5, with 7 bases matching TRBD1. The trim removed 0 bases at V and 5 bases at J, leaving 3 bases unmatched. Germline CDR1 and CDR2: LGHNA and YSLEER. This CDR3 is 14 amino acids long. In DNA, the CDR3 is TGCGCCAGCAGCCAAGAAGTAGGGGGCGAGACCCAGTACTTC. It encodes CASSQEVGGETQYF.

This clonotype was found a few times. This chain links TRBV25-1 with TRBJ1-4; D is unresolved. The CDR3 runs to 14 residues. Germline CDR1 reads MGHDK; CDR2 reads SYGVNS. V was cut by 3 bases and J by 1 base, with 6 bases left in between. CDR3 residues: CASSDRLTNEKLFF. CDR3 nucleotide sequence: TGTGCCAGCAGTGACAGACTAACTAATGAAAAACTGTTTTTT.

The V call is TRBV12-3 or TRBV12-4, the J call TRBJ1-1; a possible D gene is TRBD1 (6 bases). This CDR3 region has 13 residues. The V end lost 4 bases, the J end lost 4 bases, and 10 bases lay between the germline ends. The CDR3 spells CASSSRGITEAFF. The CDR3 DNA sequence: TGTGCCAGCAGTTCCAGGGGAATCACTGAAGCTTTCTTT.

Many counts were recorded for this clonotype. The rearrangement joins TRBV6-2 or TRBV6-3 to TRBJ2-1; D perhaps matches TRBD2 (7 bases). Trimming stripped 8 bases from V and 8 bases from J, with 22 bases between. This CDR3 comprises 15 residues. Germline V gene data show CDR1 as MNHEY and CDR2 as SVGEGT. CDR3 amino acids: CASRSRGAPVHEQFF. The CDR3 DNA is TGTGCCAGCCGCTCCCGGGGGGCCCCCGTCCATGAGCAGTTCTTC.

This clonotype was observed many times. CDR3 region: CASILQGGGNQPQHF. CDR3 bases: TGTGCCAGCATACTACAGGGGGGAGGCAATCAGCCCCAGCATTTT. The rearrangement joins TRBV6-6 to TRBJ1-5; 8 bases are a match to TRBD1. V gave up 7 bases and J gave up 2 bases; unmatched junction bases: 7. The CDR3 totals 15 residues. Germline V gene sequence: CDR1 MNHNY, CDR2 SVGAGI (reference sequence).

This clonotype was detected a few times. The J gene is TRBJ2-7, the V gene TRBV4-1; 10 bases agree with TRBD1. Germline V CDR1 and CDR2: MGHRA, YSYEKL. The CDR3 contains 18 residues. After removal of 4 bases from V and 1 base from J, the junction contained 13 bases not matched to a gene. CDR3 DNA sequence: TGCGCCAGCAGCCCCGGGACAGGGGCCTTGTTGAGGTCCTACGAGCAGTACTTC. Amino acid sequence: CASSPGTGALLRSYEQYF.

This clonotype was picked up a small number of times. The chain joins TRBV7-6 to TRBJ2-2; 9 bases fit TRBD1. Germline V CDR1 and CDR2: SGHVS, FNYEAQ. With 5 bases clipped from V and 4 bases from J, the junction kept 14 bases outside the gene matches. The CDR3 covers 18 residues. The CDR3 sequence: CASSRLSRDRVGTGELFF. For the CDR3, the DNA is TGTGCCAGCAGCCGACTGTCCCGGGACAGGGTCGGCACCGGGGAGCTGTTTTTT.

The gene calls are TRBV20-1 and TRBJ2-1; the D gene is possibly TRBD2 (5 bases). The CDR3 runs to 17 residues. Germline assignment: CDR1 DFQATT and CDR2 SNEGSKA (reference sequence). Trimming removed 0 bases from V and 8 bases from J, with 23 bases in between. The CDR3 DNA follows: TGCAGTGCTAGAGATCATCAAGCGGCGAACCCGAAGGATGAGCAGTTCTTC. Translation: CSARDHQAANPKDEQFF.

There are a few counts of this clonotype. The V gene is TRBV6-5, the J gene TRBJ1-3, with no clear D. V was trimmed by 7 bases and J by 0 bases, leaving 13 bases between them. Germline V CDR1 and CDR2: MNHEY, SVGAGI. The CDR3 runs 15 residues. Here the CDR3 DNA reads TGTGCCAGCAATCCCACACCCAACTCTGGAAACACCATATATTTT. It translates to CASNPTPNSGNTIYF.

In this sample, this clonotype turned up many times. This sequence joins TRBV5-6 and TRBJ2-6; D gene ambiguous. Germline CDR1 is SGHDT and CDR2 is YYEEEE. Trimming left V 0 bases short and J 3 bases short, with 16 bases between. This CDR3 has 18 amino acids. The CDR3 loop reads CASSLALGESYGANVLTF. The CDR3, as DNA: TGTGCCAGCAGCTTGGCCTTGGGTGAGTCATATGGGGCCAACGTCCTGACTTTC.

Sample share makes this clonotype medium-sized (0.01 to 0.1%). The chain joins TRBV12-3 or TRBV12-4 to TRBJ2-3; TRBD1 matches at 8 bases. The CDR3 length is 16 residues. J gave up 0 bases and V 5 bases, and 7 bases lay outside the gene matches. In nucleotides, the CDR3 is TGTGCCAGCAGTCAGGGGGCCGCGTTAAGCACAGATACGCAGTATTTT. Translating it yields CASSQGAALSTDTQYF.

This clonotype was seen a single time. The chain has TRBV6-5 and TRBJ1-6; D is perhaps TRBD1 (5 bases). Trimming took off 6 bases at V and 8 bases at J, with 11 bases between the two ends. This CDR3 has 13 residues. Looked up from germline, CDR1 is MNHEY and CDR2 is SVGAGI. CDR3 bases: TGTGCCAGCAGGAGGGGCTGGGATTCACCCCTCCACTTT. Its translation: CASRRGWDSPLHF.